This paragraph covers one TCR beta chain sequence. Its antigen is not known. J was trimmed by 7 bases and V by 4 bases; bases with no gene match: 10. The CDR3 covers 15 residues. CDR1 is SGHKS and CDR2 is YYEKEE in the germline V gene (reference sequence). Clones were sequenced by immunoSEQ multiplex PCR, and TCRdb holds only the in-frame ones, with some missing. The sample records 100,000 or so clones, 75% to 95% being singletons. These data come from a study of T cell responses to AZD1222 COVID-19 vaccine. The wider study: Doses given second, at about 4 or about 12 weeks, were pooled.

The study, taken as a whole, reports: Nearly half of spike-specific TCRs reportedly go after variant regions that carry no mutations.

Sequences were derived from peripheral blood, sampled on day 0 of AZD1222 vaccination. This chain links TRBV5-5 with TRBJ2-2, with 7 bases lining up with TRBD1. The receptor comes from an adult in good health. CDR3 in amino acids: CASSPGQPNVGELFF. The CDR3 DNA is TGTGCCAGCAGCCCGGGACAGCCGAATGTCGGGGAGCTGTTTTTT.